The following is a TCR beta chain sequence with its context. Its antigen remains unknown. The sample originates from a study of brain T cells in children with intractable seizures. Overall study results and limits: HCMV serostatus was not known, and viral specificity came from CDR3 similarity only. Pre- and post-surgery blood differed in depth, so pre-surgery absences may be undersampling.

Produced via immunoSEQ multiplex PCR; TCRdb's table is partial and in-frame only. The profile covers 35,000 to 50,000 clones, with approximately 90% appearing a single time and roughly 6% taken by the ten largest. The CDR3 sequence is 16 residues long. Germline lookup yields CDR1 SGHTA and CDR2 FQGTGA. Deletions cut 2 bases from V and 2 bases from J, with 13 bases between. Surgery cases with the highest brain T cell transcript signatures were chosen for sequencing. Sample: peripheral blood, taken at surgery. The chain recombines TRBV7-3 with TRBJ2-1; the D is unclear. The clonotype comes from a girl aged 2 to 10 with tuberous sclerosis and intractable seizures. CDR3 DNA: TGTGCCAGCAGCTTAGGATTTGGGTCGGCCTACAATGAGCAGTTCTTC. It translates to CASSLGFGSAYNEQFF. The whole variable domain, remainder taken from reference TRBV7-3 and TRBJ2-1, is GAGVSQTPSNKVTEKGKYVELRCDPISGHTALYWYRQSLGQGPEFLIYFQGTGAADDSGLPNDRFFAVRPEGSVSTLKIQRTERGDSAVYLCASSLGFGSAYNEQFFGPGTRLTVL.